This T cell receptor beta chain appears in the sequencing data of a study of T cell responses to AZD1222 COVID-19 vaccine. Study-wide points: It should be noted that donors were predominantly white British and more often female, and clonal diversity was possibly underestimated. Reportedly, nearly half of unique spike TCRs recognized epitopes outside B.1.351/B.1.1.7 mutations. Seropositive at baseline were only a handful of AZD1222 recipients. Two AZD1222 doses significantly raised spike-specific TCR breadth and depth over controls.

The data were produced by immunoSEQ multiplex PCR, yet TCRdb's version contains in-frame clones alone and is incomplete. The data contain about 130,000 clones, approximately 85% of them seen just once; the ten biggest clones take up approximately 4.4%. The CDR3 totals 15 residues. Germline lookup yields CDR1 SGHDN and CDR2 FVKESK. Trimming removed 6 bases at V and 8 bases at J, with 19 bases between. The sample holds one count of this clone. What it recognizes is unknown. The chain employs TRBV14 and TRBJ1-4; unclear D gene. Source: peripheral blood, taken 28 days after the second AZD1222 dose. The receptor was derived from an adult who received the AZD1222 COVID-19 vaccine. DNA for the CDR3: TGTGCCAGCAGTCCTAACAGCGGACGTCGAGAAAAACTGTTTTTT. Protein sequence: CASSPNSGRREKLFF.